This TCR beta chain was recovered during a study of T-cell reconstitution after alpha-beta-depleted transplantation in children. Overall study findings and caveats: One year after transplant, T-cell counts and diversity came mostly from newly produced T cells. About two months after transplant, alpha-beta T cells reportedly came from several hundred expanded graft clones. The high TCRbeta diversity at day 60 in some patients came from surviving recipient T cells and thymic progenitors.

Comments on this clonotype: Its specificity is not known.

This sample's TCRbeta library carried unique molecular identifier barcodes. TCRdb called the PCR reads again in MiXCR, with one record for every CDR3 protein. Here the sample spans 300,000 to 350,000 distinct CDR3 sequences, about 16% being singletons. The CDR3 consists of 14 residues. The germline V gene encodes CDR1 LGHNA and CDR2 YNFKEQ. Trimming pared 0 bases from V and 3 bases from J, leaving 9 bases between. The chain employs TRBV4-2 and TRBJ2-7; D is unresolved. Sequenced here: PBMCs, mostly from graft donor cells, sampled 360 days after TCRalphabeta/CD19-depleted stem cell transplant. The source of this sequence is a male patient aged 2 to 10 who had a stem cell transplant for acute lymphoblastic leukemia, so the T cells may come from the graft donor. CDR3 residues: CASSQDMADYEQYF. The DNA for the CDR3 is TGTGCCAGCAGCCAAGATATGGCTGACTACGAGCAGTACTTC.